This T cell receptor (beta chain) was found in a study of cytomegalovirus exposure and HLA in healthy donors. Study findings and constraints: A few CMV-associated chains were confirmed in vitro to be specific for CMV antigens. Subsequent analysis found a tendency for first-cohort TCR clusters to co-occur within the 100 to 150 validation repertoires. Overall, under 200 TCR beta chains were annotated as cytomegalovirus-associated.

Donors were drawn from the approximately 110-subject validation cohort, separate from the roughly 670-subject first cohort. This CDR3 comprises 15 residues. CDR1 is KGHSH and CDR2 is LQKENI in the germline V gene. Unmatched junction bases numbered 0, after V lost 1 base and J lost 2 bases. Repertoires were generated with immunoSEQ multiplex PCR, while TCRdb's copy carries only in-frame clones and drops some. In the table there are 60,000 to 90,000 clones, around four fifths of which are singletons. Of note for this clone: Its antigen is currently unknown.

The sequenced sample was PBMCs. This sequence was found in a man aged 30-40 years in good health and CMV-seronegative. The genes are TRBV18 and TRBJ2-5; 11 bases fit TRBD2. The CDR3 loop is CASSPLAGGQETQYF. CDR3 bases: TGTGCCAGCTCACCACTAGCGGGGGGGCAAGAGACCCAGTACTTC. Looking up the rest from reference TRBV18 and TRBJ2-5 gives the full variable domain: NAGVMQNPRHLVRRRGQEARLRCSPMKGHSHVYWYRQLPEEGLKFMVYLQKENIIDESGMPKERFSAEFPKEGPSILRIQQVVRGDSAAYFCASSPLAGGQETQYFGPGTRLLVL.